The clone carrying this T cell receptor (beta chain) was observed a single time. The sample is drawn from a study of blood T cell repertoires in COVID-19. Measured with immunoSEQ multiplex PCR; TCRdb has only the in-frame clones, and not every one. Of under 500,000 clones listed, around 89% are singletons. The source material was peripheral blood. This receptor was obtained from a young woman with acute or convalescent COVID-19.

CDR3 in DNA: TGTGCCAGTCAGGAGGGTTACAATGAGCAGTTCTTC. Its translation is CASQEGYNEQFF. The rearrangement uses TRBV19 and TRBJ2-1; a weak D match, TRBD2 (6 bases). This CDR3 spans 12 amino acids. V was trimmed by 8 bases and J by 4 bases, leaving 9 bases between them. Germline CDR1 LNHDA, CDR2 SQIVND (reference sequence). Full variable domain (missing parts from reference TRBV19 and TRBJ2-1): DGGITQSPKYLFRKEGQNVTLSCEQNLNHDAMYWYRQDPGQGLRLIYYSQIVNDFQKGDIAEGYSVSREKKESFPLTVTSAQKNPTAFYLCASQEGYNEQFFGPGTRLTVL.